This T cell receptor beta chain stems from a study of blood T cells in healthy people across ages. Study-wide results and limits: Older age went with lower TCR beta diversity per million T cells, in a roughly linear way. Diversity estimates from one million T cells were considered underestimates. Naive T cell percentage and TCR beta diversity correlated strongly.

As for this clonotype: What it binds is unknown.

Trimming removed 0 bases at V and 0 bases at J, with 20 bases between. The CDR3 is 19 residues long. Germline CDR1 is LGHNA and CDR2 is YNFKEQ. Together with a sample-barcoded 5' primer, a J-beta primer mix was included in a second PCR lasting about 7 to 12 cycles. All samples gave at least 2.5 million CDR3-containing paired-end reads. MiXCR, applied by TCRdb to the 5' RACE reads, yields one record per CDR3 protein. The data contain about 1.8 million distinct CDR3 sequences, 49% of them singletons. The sample taken for sequencing was blood. The J gene is TRBJ1-2, the V gene TRBV4-2, with D possibly TRBD1 on 6 matching bases. The receptor was isolated from a woman in her forties in good health. CDR3 bases: TGTGCCAGCAGCCAAGAAGGCACTGGACAGACAATAGCTAACTATGGCTACACCTTC. Translating it yields CASSQEGTGQTIANYGYTF.